The rows below give T cell receptor beta chains drawn from one sample of a study of human T cells and chemical hapten exposure. TCRdb redid the calling of the RACE reads with MiXCR, one entry per CDR3 protein. The sample contains some 110,000 distinct CDR3 sequences, roughly 12% of which appear only once. The material sequenced was whole blood, taken in connection with sensitization to the hapten diphenylcyclopropenone (DPC). Source of these receptors: a woman in her forties or fifties with alopecia areata. Some clones in this sample may be carry-over from other donors' samples. Both conserved end residues are part of each CDR3. A D gene is named only where the DNA matches it firmly. The size entry is marked missing in some rows and otherwise reads once, few, many or a size class.

v_gene,abundance,d_gene,j_gene,CDR3nt,CDR3aa
TRBV2,-,TRBD1,TRBJ2-4,TGTGCCAGCGGGGACAGGGTGGCCAAAAACATTCAGTACTTC,CASGDRVAKNIQYF
TRBV2,few,-,TRBJ2-3,TGTGCCAGCAGTTGGGACCCCACAGATACGCAGTATTTT,CASSWDPTDTQYF
TRBV5-1,-,-,TRBJ1-1,TGCGCCAGCAGCTCAGGGGACATGAACACTGAAGCTTTCTTT,CASSSGDMNTEAFF
TRBV29-1,few,-,TRBJ2-3,TGCAGCGCCCGGTGGGATACGCAGTATTTT,CSARWDTQYF
TRBV12-5,-,-,TRBJ2-6,TGTGCTAGTGGTTTGTACGAGGAGTCTGGGGCCAACGTCCTGACTTTC,CASGLYEESGANVLTF
TRBV11-2,-,-,TRBJ1-6,TGTGCCAGCAGCTTATCCCGCCCAGGAGCCCTATCACCCCTCCACTTT,CASSLSRPGALSPLHF
TRBV11-2,few,-,TRBJ2-5,TGTGCCAGCAGCTCGGGGCGAAGGGTTGAGACCCAGTACTTC,CASSSGRRVETQYF
TRBV20-1,many,-,TRBJ2-4,TGCAGTGCTTATACGACCGTAGATGGGGGCATTCAGTACTTC,CSAYTTVDGGIQYF
TRBV29-1,-,-,TRBJ1-1,TGCAGCGGCGGTGGGACTGAAGCTTTCTTT,CSGGGTEAFF
TRBV27,few,-,TRBJ1-3,TGTGCCAGCAGCCTTAGCCCCTACCCCGGAAACACCATATATTTT,CASSLSPYPGNTIYF
TRBV11-1,few,TRBD1,TRBJ2-7,TGTGCCAGCAGCTTGCGAGACAGGGGGCATTACGAGCAGTACTTC,CASSLRDRGHYEQYF
TRBV3-1,-,-,TRBJ2-1,TGTGCCAGCAGCCAAGATATGAGGCGCTCCTACAATGAGCAGTTCTTC,CASSQDMRRSYNEQFF
TRBV6-5,few,TRBD1,TRBJ1-2,TGTGCCAGCAGTTCAAAAGGGGGCCATGGCTACACCTTC,CASSSKGGHGYTF
TRBV14,many,-,TRBJ2-5,TGTGCCAGCAGCCAAGATCAGGAGCGGGTGCAGCAAGAGACCCAGTACTTC,CASSQDQERVQQETQYF
TRBV20-1,-,-,TRBJ1-1,TGCAGTGCTAGAGTCGCTGTGTGGGCTTTCTTT,CSARVAVWAFF
TRBV3-1,-,TRBD2,TRBJ2-1,TGTGCCAGCAGCCAGATGACTAGCGGGAGAACCAGGCAGTTCTTC,CASSQMTSGRTRQFF
TRBV7-2,few,TRBD2,TRBJ2-5,TGTGCCAGCAGCTTAGGACTAGCCCTCTACCAAGAGACCCAGTACTTC,CASSLGLALYQETQYF
TRBV2,few,-,TRBJ2-2,TGTGCCAGCAGTGATTTGAGTAGAACCGGGGAGCTGTTTTTT,CASSDLSRTGELFF
TRBV19,-,TRBD2,TRBJ2-3,TGTGCCAGTAGTATAGGGTCAGCGGGAGTTGCGGATTTT,CASSIGSAGVADF
TRBV20-1,few,-,TRBJ2-3,TGCAGTGCTAGCGTCACCACAGATACGCAGTATTTT,CSASVTTDTQYF
TRBV20-1,-,-,TRBJ1-2,TGCAGTGCTCCCAGCGGAAACTATGGCTACACCTTC,CSAPSGNYGYTF
TRBV14,few,-,TRBJ1-6,TGTGCCAGCAGCCAAGAAAGGGGGACCTCCTATAATTCACCCCTCCACTTT,CASSQERGTSYNSPLHF
TRBV5-1,-,TRBD2,TRBJ2-7,TGCGCCAGCAGCTTGCGCGCTAGCGGGAGTGGAACCTACGAGCAGTACTTC,CASSLRASGSGTYEQYF
TRBV7-8,few,-,TRBJ1-1,TGTGCCAGCAGCGCAACCAGGAGCGAAGCTTTCTTT,CASSATRSEAFF
TRBV7-9,-,-,TRBJ1-1,TGTGCCAGCAGCTTAGGACAGCCCCACATGAACACTGAAGCTTTCTTT,CASSLGQPHMNTEAFF
TRBV28,-,-,TRBJ1-5,TGTGCCAGCCAGGACAGAGGCAATCAGCCCCAGCATTTT,CASQDRGNQPQHF
TRBV2,few,-,TRBJ1-1,TGTGCCAGCAGTGAAGGTCCTGAAGCTTTCTTT,CASSEGPEAFF
TRBV19,many,TRBD1,TRBJ2-2,TGTGCCAGTAGCCGGGACAGCACCGGGGAGCTGTTTTTT,CASSRDSTGELFF
TRBV6-5,-,TRBD1,TRBJ1-2,TGTGCCAGCAGTTACCCCGGCAGGGGGCATTATGGCTACACCTTC,CASSYPGRGHYGYTF
TRBV25-1,-,-,TRBJ2-7,TGTGCCAGCAGTGATTCGGACGCCCACGAGCAGTACTTC,CASSDSDAHEQYF
TRBV2,-,-,TRBJ2-2,TGTGCCAGCAGTGTAACAATGGTCGGGGAGCTGTTTTTT,CASSVTMVGELFF
TRBV19,many,TRBD2,TRBJ2-1,TGTGCCAGTAGTATAGCCCACGGACTAGCGGGAGGGGATGAGCAGTTCTTC,CASSIAHGLAGGDEQFF
TRBV10-2,many,TRBD2,TRBJ2-2,TGCGCCAGCAACTATCGGGAGGGCGCCGGGGAGCTGTTTTTT,CASNYREGAGELFF